This note documents a single TCR beta chain sequence. The sample originates from a study of blood T cell repertoires in COVID-19. Study context: T cells, B-cell-depleted T cells, or PBMCs supplied cDNA or gDNA.

Germline V gives CDR1 SGHTA, CDR2 FQGTGA. This CDR3 is 15 amino acids long. The ends were cut back, 2 bases at V and 1 base at J, with 11 bases in the middle. In the authors' workflow: Nucleated cell counts were estimated from reference gene primer amplification. The table came from immunoSEQ multiplex PCR; TCRdb's copy has only in-frame clones and leaves some out. The D gene and trimming were derived from the DNA, and the V and J assignments and clone size from that table. The sample lists about 200,000 clones, 84% occurring once. Cohorts were determined from participant-reported clinical history. Exposed study participants had met a COVID-19 case within 2 weeks before entry.

The J gene is TRBJ1-1, the V gene TRBV7-3; possible D gene TRBD1, 5 bases. Specimen: PBMCs or T cells enriched from blood (not recorded which). This receptor was obtained from a woman younger than 45 who had been exposed to COVID-19. CDR3 in amino acids: CASSLGANQNTEAFF. CDR3 coding DNA: TGTGCCAGCAGCTTAGGGGCGAATCAGAACACTGAAGCTTTCTTT.